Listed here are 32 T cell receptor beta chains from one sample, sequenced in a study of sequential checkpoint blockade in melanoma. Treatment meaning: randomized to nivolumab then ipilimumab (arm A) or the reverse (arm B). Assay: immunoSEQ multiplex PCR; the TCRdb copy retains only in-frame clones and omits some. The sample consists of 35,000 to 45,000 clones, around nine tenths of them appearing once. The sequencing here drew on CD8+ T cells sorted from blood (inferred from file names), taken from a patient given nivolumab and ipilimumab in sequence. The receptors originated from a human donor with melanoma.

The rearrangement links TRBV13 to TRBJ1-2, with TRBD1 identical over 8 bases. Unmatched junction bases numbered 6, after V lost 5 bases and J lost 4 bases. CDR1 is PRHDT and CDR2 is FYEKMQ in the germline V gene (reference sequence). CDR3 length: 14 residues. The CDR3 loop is CASSGTGGSYGYTF. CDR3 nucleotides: TGTGCCAGCAGCGGTACAGGGGGGTCCTATGGCTACACCTTC.

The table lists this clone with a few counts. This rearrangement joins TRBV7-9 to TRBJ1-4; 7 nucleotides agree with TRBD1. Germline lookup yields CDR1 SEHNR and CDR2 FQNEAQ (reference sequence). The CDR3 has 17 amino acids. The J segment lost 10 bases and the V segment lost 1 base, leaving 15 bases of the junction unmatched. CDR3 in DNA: TGTGCCAGCAGCTTAGTACATTTGGGACAGAGTCCCGGAAAACTGTTTTTT. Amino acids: CASSLVHLGQSPGKLFF.

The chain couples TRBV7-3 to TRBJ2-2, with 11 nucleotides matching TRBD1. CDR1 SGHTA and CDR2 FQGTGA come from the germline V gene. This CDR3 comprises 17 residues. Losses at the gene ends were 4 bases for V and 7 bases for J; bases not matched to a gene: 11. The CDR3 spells CASSSRSGTGGHGELFF. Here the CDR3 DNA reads TGTGCCAGCAGCTCACGATCCGGGACAGGGGGTCACGGGGAGCTGTTTTTT.

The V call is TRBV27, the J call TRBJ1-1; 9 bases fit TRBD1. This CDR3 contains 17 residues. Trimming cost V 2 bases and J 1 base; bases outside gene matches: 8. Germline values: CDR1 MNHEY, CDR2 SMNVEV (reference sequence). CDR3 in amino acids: CASSLRQGVPANTEAFF. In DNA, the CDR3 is TGTGCCAGCAGTTTAAGACAGGGGGTTCCGGCGAACACTGAAGCTTTCTTT.

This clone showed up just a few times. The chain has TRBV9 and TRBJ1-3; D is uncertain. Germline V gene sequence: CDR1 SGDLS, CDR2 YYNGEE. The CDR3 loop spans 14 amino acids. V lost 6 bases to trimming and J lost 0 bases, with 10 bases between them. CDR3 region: CASTLGGSGNTIYF. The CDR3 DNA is TGTGCCAGCACCCTAGGCGGCTCTGGAAACACCATATATTTT.

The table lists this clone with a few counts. The CDR3: CASSPNSGFYEQYV. CDR3 sequence (DNA): TGTGCCAGCAGCCCTAATAGCGGTTTTTACGAGCAGTACGTC. The chain joins TRBV27 to TRBJ2-7; weak D call: TRBD2 (6 bases). The CDR3 runs to 14 residues. Trimming took off 6 bases at V and 4 bases at J, with 16 bases between the two ends. Germline V gives CDR1 MNHEY, CDR2 SMNVEV (reference sequence).

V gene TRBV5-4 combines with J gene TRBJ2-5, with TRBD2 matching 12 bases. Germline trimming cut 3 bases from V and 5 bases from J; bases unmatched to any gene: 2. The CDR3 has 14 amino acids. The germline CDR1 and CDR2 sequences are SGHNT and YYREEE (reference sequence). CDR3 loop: CASSWTSGEETQYF. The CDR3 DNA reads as TGTGCCAGCAGCTGGACTAGCGGGGAGGAGACCCAGTACTTC.

CDR3 protein: CASSLGPGGKFVLTF. CDR3 DNA: TGTGCCAGCAGCTTAGGCCCAGGGGGCAAATTCGTCCTGACTTTC. V and J are TRBV11-2 and TRBJ2-6, with TRBD1 matching over 8 bases. V was pared by 1 base and J by 12 bases, with 8 bases of the junction left unmatched. The CDR3 extends over 15 amino acids. Per germline, CDR1 SGHAT and CDR2 FQNNGV.

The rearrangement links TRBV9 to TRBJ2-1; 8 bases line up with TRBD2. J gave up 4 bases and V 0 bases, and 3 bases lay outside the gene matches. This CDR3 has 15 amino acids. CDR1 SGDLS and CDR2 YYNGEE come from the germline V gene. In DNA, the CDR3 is TGTGCCAGCAGCGTAGCGGGAGGGCTTTACAATGAGCAGTTCTTC. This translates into CASSVAGGLYNEQFF.

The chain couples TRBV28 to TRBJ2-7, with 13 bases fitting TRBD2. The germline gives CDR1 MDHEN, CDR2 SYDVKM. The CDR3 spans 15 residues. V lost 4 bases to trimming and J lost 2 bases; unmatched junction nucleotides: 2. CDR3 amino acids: CASSSTSGRAYEQYF. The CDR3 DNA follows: TGTGCCAGCAGTTCAACTAGCGGGAGGGCCTACGAGCAGTACTTC.

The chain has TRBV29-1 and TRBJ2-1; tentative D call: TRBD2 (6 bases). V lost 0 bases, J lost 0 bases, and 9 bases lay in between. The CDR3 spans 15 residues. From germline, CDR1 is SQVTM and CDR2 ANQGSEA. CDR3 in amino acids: CSVEDTAGSYNEQFF. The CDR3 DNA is TGCAGCGTTGAAGATACAGCGGGCTCCTACAATGAGCAGTTCTTC.

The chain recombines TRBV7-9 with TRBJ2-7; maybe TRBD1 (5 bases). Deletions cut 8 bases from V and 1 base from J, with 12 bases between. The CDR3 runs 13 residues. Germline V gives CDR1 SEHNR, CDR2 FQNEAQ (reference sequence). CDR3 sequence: CASGWGLSYEQYF. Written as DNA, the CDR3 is TGTGCCAGCGGTTGGGGCCTGTCCTACGAGCAGTACTTC.

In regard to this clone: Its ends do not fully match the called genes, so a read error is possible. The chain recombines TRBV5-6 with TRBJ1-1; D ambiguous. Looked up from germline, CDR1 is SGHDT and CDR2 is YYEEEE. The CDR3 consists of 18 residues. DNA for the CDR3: TGTGCCAGCAGCTTGAGGATCCGTACCGCTCTACAGAACACTGAAGCTTTCTTC. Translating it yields CASSLRIRTALQNTEAFF. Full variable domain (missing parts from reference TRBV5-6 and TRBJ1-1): DAGVTQSPTHLIKTRGQQVTLRCSPKSGHDTVSWYQQALGQGPQFIFQYYEEEERQRGNFPDRFSGHQFPNYSSELNVNALLLGDSALYLCASSLRIRTALQNTEAFFGQGTRLTVV.

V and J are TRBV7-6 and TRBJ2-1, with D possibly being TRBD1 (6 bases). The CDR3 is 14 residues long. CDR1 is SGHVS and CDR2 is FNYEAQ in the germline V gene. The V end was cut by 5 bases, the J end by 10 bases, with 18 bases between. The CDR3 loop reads CASSRDRLEREQFF. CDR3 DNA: TGTGCCAGCAGCCGTGACAGGCTTGAGCGGGAGCAGTTCTTC.

The CDR3 is CSVDTGRNYNEQFF. The CDR3 DNA reads as TGCAGCGTTGATACCGGGAGGAACTACAATGAGCAGTTCTTC. This chain uses TRBV29-1 with TRBJ2-1; 7 nucleotides agree with TRBD2. Germline-derived CDR1 and CDR2 are SQVTM and ANQGSEA. The junction had 5 bases not matched to a gene; V was cut back by 3 bases and J by 3 bases. This CDR3 is built from 14 residues.

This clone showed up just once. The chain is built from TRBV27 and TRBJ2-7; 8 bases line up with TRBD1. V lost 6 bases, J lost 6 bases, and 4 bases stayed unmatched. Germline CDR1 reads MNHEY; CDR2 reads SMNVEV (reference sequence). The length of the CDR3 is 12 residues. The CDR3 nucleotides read TGTGCCAGCAGCCGGACAGGGATCGAGCAGTACTTC. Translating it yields CASSRTGIEQYF.

The CDR3 DNA follows: TGTGCCACCAGCAGAGCAGCGGAGTGGGAGACCCAGTACTTC. Encoded protein: CATSRAAEWETQYF. The V and J genes are TRBV15 and TRBJ2-5; weak D call: TRBD2 (5 bases). The V and J ends lost 1 base and 5 bases respectively, with 11 bases between them. There are 14 residues in the CDR3. The germline V gene encodes CDR1 LNHNV and CDR2 YYDKDF (reference sequence).

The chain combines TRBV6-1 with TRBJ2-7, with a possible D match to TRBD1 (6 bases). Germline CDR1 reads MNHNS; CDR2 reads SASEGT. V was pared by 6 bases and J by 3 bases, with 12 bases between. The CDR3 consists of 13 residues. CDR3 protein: CASRDSPHYEQYF. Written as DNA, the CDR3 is TGTGCCAGCAGGGACAGCCCCCACTACGAGCAGTACTTC.

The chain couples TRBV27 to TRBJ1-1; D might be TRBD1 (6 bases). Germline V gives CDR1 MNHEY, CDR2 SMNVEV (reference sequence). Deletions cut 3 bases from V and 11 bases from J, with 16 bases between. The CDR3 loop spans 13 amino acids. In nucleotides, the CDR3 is TGTGCCAGCAGTTTTTCGACAGGCGCGGAGGCTTTCTTT. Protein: CASSFSTGAEAFF.

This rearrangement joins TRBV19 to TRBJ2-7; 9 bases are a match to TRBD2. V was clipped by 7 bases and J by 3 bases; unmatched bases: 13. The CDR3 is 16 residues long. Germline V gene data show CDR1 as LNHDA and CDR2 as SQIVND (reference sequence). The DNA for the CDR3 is TGTGCCAGTAAAGGGTCGAGTAGCGGGGGCGTCTACGAGCAGTACTTC. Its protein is CASKGSSSGGVYEQYF.

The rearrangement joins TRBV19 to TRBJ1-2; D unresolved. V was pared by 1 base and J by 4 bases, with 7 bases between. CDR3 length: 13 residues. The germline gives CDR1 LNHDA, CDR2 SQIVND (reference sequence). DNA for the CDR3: TGTGCCAGTAGTATAGGGACTGCCTATGGCTACACCTTC. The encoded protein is CASSIGTAYGYTF.

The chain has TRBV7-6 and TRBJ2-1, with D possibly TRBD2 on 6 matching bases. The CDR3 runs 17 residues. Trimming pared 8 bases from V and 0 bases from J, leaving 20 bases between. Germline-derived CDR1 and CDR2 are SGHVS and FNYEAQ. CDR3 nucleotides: TGTGCCAGCGGCTATATAGCGGTCCCGAGCTCCTACAATGAGCAGTTCTTC. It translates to CASGYIAVPSSYNEQFF.

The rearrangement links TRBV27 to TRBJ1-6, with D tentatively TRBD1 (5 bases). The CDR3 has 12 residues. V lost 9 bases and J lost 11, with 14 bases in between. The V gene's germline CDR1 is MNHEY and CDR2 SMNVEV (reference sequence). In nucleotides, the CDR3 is TGTGCCAGTTCCCAGGGTGGGGCACCCCTCCACTTT. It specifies CASSQGGAPLHF.

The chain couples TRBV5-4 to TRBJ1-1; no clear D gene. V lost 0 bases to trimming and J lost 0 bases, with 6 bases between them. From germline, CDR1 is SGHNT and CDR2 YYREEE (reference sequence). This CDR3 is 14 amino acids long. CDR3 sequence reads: CASSLAVVNTEAFF. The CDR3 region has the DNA TGTGCCAGCAGCTTGGCGGTTGTGAACACTGAAGCTTTCTTT.

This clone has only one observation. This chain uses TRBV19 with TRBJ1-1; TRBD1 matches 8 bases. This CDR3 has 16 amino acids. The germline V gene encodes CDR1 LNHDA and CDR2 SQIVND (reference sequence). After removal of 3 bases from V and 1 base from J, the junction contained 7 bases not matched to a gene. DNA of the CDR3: TGTGCCAGTAGTATTTTGAATACAGGGGGGAACACTGAAGCTTTCTTT. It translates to CASSILNTGGNTEAFF.

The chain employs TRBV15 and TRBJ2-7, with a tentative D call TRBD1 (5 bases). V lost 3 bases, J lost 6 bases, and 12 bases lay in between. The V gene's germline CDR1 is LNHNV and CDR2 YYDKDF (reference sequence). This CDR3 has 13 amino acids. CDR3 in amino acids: CATSRDTHGEQYV. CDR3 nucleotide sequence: TGTGCCACCAGCAGGGACACCCACGGCGAGCAGTACGTC.

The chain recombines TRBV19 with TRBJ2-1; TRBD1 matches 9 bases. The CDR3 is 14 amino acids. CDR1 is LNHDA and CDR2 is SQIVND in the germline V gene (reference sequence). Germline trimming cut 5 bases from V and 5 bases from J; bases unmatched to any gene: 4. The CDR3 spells CASSLTGGHNEQFF. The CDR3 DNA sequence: TGTGCCAGTAGTTTAACAGGGGGCCACAATGAGCAGTTCTTC. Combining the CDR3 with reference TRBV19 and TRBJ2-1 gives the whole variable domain DGGITQSPKYLFRKEGQNVTLSCEQNLNHDAMYWYRQDPGQGLRLIYYSQIVNDFQKGDIAEGYSVSREKKESFPLTVTSAQKNPTAFYLCASSLTGGHNEQFFGPGTRLTVL.

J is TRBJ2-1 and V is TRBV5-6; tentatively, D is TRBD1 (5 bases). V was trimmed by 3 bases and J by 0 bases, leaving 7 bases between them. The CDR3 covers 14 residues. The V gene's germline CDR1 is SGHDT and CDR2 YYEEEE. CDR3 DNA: TGTGCCAGCAGCTCCAGGGTCTCCTACAATGAGCAGTTCTTC. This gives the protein CASSSRVSYNEQFF. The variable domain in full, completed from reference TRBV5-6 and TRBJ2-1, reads DAGVTQSPTHLIKTRGQQVTLRCSPKSGHDTVSWYQQALGQGPQFIFQYYEEEERQRGNFPDRFSGHQFPNYSSELNVNALLLGDSALYLCASSSRVSYNEQFFGPGTRLTVL.

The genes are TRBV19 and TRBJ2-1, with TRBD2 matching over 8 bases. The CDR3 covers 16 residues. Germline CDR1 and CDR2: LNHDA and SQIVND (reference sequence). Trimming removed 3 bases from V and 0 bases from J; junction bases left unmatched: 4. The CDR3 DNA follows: TGTGCCAGTAGTATCAGCGGGACTAGCTCCTACAATGAGCAGTTCTTC. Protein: CASSISGTSSYNEQFF.

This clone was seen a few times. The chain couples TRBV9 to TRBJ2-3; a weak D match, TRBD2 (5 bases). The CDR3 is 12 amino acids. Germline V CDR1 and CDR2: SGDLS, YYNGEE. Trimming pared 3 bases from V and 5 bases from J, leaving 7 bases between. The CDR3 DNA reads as TGTGCCAGCAGCGAGGAGGAAGATACGCAGTATTTT. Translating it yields CASSEEEDTQYF.

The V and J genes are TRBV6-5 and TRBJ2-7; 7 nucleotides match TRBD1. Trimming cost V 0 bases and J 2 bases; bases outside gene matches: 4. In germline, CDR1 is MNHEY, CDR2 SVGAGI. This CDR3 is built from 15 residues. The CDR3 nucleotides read TGTGCCAGCAGTTACTCGTCGACAGGGACCTACGAGCAGTACTTC. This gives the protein CASSYSSTGTYEQYF.

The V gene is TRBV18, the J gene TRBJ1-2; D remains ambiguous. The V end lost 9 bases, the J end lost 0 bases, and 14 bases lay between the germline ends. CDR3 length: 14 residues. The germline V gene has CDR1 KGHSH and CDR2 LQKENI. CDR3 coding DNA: TGTGCCAGTGTCGGGGAAGGGCCTAACTATGGCTACACCTTC. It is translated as CASVGEGPNYGYTF.